Listed below are T cell receptor beta chains from one sample, sequenced in a study of cytomegalovirus exposure and HLA in healthy donors. TCRdb keeps only in-frame clones here, not all; method: immunoSEQ multiplex PCR. The sample carries about 110,000 clones, 76% recorded once. Sequencing was performed on PBMCs. These receptors came from a man aged 18 to 29 in good health and CMV-seronegative. Each CDR3 is given with its conserved first and last residue. D genes are given only for firm matches. Clone size, where shown, is once, few, many, or a class for clones that have expanded.

once,TRBV5-1,TRBJ2-2,-,15,CASSIGGIGTGELFF,TGCGCCAGCAGCATAGGGGGTATCGGCACCGGGGAGCTGTTTTTT
-,TRBV18,TRBJ2-5,-,13,CASSPRSQETQYF,TGTGCCAGCTCACCACGGAGCCAAGAGACCCAGTACTTC
-,TRBV9,TRBJ2-5,-,15,CASSVAGTPGETQYF,TGTGCCAGCAGCGTAGCTGGGACACCCGGGGAGACCCAGTACTTC
-,TRBV5-4,TRBJ2-7,-,14,CASSPYRSSYEQYF,TGTGCCAGCAGCCCCTACCGGAGCTCCTACGAGCAGTACTTC
-,TRBV18,TRBJ2-7,-,14,CASSPLATSYEQYF,TGTGCCAGCTCACCGCTAGCTACGAGCTACGAGCAGTACTTC
-,TRBV6-1,TRBJ1-4,TRBD1,15,CASSDSRDRGGKLFF,TGTGCCAGCAGTGACAGCCGGGACAGGGGAGGAAAACTGTTTTTT
few,TRBV4-1,TRBJ2-7,-,13,CASSQVGVYEQYF,TGCGCCAGCAGCCAAGTCGGGGTTTACGAGCAGTACTTC
-,TRBV7-9,TRBJ1-5,-,16,CSSSLFTGVGHQPQHF,TGTTCCAGCAGCTTATTTACGGGGGTTGGGCATCAGCCCCAGCATTTT
once,TRBV7-9,TRBJ2-2,TRBD2,16,CASPLIQAGNIGELFF,TGTGCCAGCCCGCTGATTCAAGCGGGAAATATCGGGGAGCTGTTTTTT
few,TRBV19,TRBJ1-6,TRBD1,14,CASRTGQAHSPLHF,TGTGCCAGTAGGACGGGACAGGCTCATTCACCCCTCCACTTT
-,TRBV28,TRBJ1-1,-,15,CASTIDNRRNTEAFF,TGTGCCAGCACCATCGACAACAGGAGGAACACTGAAGCTTTCTTT
-,TRBV7-2,TRBJ2-7,TRBD2,14,CASSSAREALEQYF,TGTGCCAGCAGCTCCGCCCGGGAGGCCCTCGAGCAGTACTTC
-,TRBV5-4,TRBJ2-5,TRBD1,15,CASSLRGGRKETQYF,TGTGCCAGCAGCTTGAGAGGGGGCCGTAAAGAGACCCAGTACTTC
-,TRBV6-5,TRBJ2-7,TRBD1,14,CARPGGTGVYEQYF,TGTGCCAGGCCGGGCGGGACAGGGGTTTACGAGCAGTACTTC
-,TRBV7-2,TRBJ2-1,TRBD1,15,CASSSVAGQVHEQFF,TGTGCCAGCAGCTCCGTAGCCGGACAGGTGCATGAGCAGTTCTTC
-,TRBV10-3,TRBJ2-5,TRBD2,16,CAISRGGLAGQETQYF,TGTGCCATCAGCAGGGGGGGACTAGCGGGGCAAGAGACCCAGTACTTC
once,TRBV7-2,TRBJ2-7,-,14,CASSLVGGTYEQYF,TGTGCCAGCAGCTTAGTGGGCGGGACCTACGAGCAGTACTTC
once,TRBV6-1,TRBJ2-2,-,15,CASSVDRLNTGELFF,TGTGCCAGCAGTGTTGACAGGTTGAACACCGGGGAGCTGTTTTTT
-,TRBV6-6,TRBJ1-4,-,12,CASRQGNEKLFF,TGTGCCAGCAGACAGGGTAATGAAAAACTGTTTTTT
once,TRBV7-9,TRBJ1-1,TRBD1,14,CASSFEQGAKEAFF,TGTGCCAGCAGCTTTGAACAGGGGGCTAAGGAAGCTTTCTTT
-,TRBV5-4,TRBJ2-7,TRBD2,18,CASSLEPPSAGFSYEQYF,TGTGCCAGCAGCTTGGAGCCTCCCTCAGCGGGGTTCTCCTACGAGCAGTACTTC
-,TRBV10-3,TRBJ2-4,-,15,CAISESLIAKNIQYF,TGTGCCATCAGTGAGAGCCTAATAGCCAAAAACATTCAGTACTTC
-,TRBV10-1,TRBJ2-5,-,13,CASSELGGETQYF,TGCGCCAGCAGTGAGTTAGGAGGCGAGACCCAGTACTTC
-,TRBV7-2,TRBJ1-5,TRBD1,15,CASSRDRASNQPQHF,TGTGCCAGCAGCCGAGACAGGGCCAGCAATCAGCCCCAGCATTTT
-,TRBV15,TRBJ1-1,-,16,CATSRVLGGAGTEAFF,TGTGCCACCAGCAGAGTCCTGGGGGGGGCTGGAACTGAAGCTTTCTTT
-,TRBV5-8,TRBJ1-2,TRBD1,14,CASSIRAGGYGYTF,TGTGCCAGCAGCATACGGGCAGGGGGCTATGGCTACACCTTC
-,TRBV13,TRBJ1-6,-,16,CASSLGAGTNNSPLHF,TGTGCCAGCAGCTTAGGGGCAGGTACCAATAATTCACCCCTCCACTTT
-,TRBV5-7,TRBJ1-6,TRBD1,17,CASSLRHLTGINSPLHF,TGTGCCAGCAGCTTGAGACATTTGACAGGGATCAATTCACCCCTCCACTTT